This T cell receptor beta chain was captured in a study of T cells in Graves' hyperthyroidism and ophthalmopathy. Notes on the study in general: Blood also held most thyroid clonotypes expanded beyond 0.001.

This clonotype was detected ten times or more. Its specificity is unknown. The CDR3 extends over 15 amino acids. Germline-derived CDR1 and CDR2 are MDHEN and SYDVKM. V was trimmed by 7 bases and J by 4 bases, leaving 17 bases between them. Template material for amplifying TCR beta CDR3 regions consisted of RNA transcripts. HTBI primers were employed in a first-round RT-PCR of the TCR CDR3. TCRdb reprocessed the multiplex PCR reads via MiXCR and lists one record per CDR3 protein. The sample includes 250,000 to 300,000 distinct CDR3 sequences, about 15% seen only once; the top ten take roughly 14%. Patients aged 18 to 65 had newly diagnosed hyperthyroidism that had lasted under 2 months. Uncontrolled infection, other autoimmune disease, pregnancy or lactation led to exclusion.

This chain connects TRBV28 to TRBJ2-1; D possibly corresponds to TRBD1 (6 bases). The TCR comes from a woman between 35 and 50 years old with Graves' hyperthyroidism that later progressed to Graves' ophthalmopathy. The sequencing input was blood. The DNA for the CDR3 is TGTGCCAGCACCCCCTGGCCCCAGGGGTACAATGAGCAGTTCTTC. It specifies CASTPWPQGYNEQFF. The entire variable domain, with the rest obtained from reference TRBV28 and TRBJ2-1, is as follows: DVKVTQSSRYLVKRTGEKVFLECVQDMDHENMFWYRQDPGLGLRLIYFSYDVKMKEKGDIPEGYSVSREKKERFSLILESASTNQTSMYLCASTPWPQGYNEQFFGPGTRLTVL.